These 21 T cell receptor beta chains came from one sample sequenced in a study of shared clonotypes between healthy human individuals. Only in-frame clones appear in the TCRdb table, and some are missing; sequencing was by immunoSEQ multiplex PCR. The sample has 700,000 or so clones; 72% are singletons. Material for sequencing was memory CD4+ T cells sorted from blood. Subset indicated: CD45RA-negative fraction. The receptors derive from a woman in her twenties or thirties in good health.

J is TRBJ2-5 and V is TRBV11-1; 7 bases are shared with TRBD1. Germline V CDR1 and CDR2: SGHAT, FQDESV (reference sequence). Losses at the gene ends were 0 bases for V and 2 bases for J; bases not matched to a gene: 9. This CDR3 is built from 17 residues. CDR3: CASSLATTGTAQETQYF. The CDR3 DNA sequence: TGTGCCAGCAGCTTAGCTACTACCGGGACAGCTCAAGAGACCCAGTACTTC.

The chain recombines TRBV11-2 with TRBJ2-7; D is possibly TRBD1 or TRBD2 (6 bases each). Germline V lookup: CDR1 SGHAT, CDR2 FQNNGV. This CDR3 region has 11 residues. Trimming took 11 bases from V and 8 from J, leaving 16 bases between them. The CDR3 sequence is CASRGGTKQYF. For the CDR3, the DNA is TGTGCCTCACGAGGGGGGACCAAGCAGTACTTC.

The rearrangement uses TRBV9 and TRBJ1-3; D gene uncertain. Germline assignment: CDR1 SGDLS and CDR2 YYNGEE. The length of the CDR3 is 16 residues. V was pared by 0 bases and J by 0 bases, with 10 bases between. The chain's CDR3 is CASSVGQAISGNTIYF. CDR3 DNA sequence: TGTGCCAGCAGCGTAGGCCAGGCCATCTCTGGAAACACCATATATTTT.

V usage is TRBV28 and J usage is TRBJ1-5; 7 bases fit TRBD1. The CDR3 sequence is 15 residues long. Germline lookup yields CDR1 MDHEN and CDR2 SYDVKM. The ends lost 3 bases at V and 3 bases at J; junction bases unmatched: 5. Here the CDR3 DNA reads TGTGCCAGCAGTTTGCGACAGGGCACCAATCAGCCCCAGCATTTT. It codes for CASSLRQGTNQPQHF.

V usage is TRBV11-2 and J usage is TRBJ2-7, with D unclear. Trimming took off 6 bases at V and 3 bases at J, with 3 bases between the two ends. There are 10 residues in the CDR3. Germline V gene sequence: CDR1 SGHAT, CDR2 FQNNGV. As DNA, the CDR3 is TGTGCCAGCAGTGTCTACGAGCAGTACTTC. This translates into CASSVYEQYF.

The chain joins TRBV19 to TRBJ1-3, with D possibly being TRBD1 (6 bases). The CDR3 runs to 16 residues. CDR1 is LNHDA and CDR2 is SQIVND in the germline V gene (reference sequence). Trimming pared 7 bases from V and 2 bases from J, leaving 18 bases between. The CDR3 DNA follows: TGTGCCAGTACCACTCGTGGGGGCGCAGCTGGAAACACCATATATTTT. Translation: CASTTRGGAAGNTIYF.

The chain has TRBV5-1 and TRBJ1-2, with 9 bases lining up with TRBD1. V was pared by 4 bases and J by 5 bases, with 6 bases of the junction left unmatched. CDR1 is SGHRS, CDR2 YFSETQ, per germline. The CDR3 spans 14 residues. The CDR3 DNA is TGCGCCAGCAGCGTAGACAGGGGGGCATATGGCTACACCTTC. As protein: CASSVDRGAYGYTF.

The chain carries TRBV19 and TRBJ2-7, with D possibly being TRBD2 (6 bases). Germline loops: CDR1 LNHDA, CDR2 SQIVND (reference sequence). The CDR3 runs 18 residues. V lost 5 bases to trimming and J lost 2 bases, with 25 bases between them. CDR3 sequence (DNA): TGTGCCAGTAGTCCTACCCTCGTCGACCTAACGGGGGCCTACGAGCAGTACTTC. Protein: CASSPTLVDLTGAYEQYF.

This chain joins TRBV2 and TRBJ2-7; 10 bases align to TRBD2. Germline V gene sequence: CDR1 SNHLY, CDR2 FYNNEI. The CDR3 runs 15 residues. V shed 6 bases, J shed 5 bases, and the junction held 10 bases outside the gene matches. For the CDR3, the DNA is TGTGCCAGCAGCCCTCTAACTAGCGGGATCCACGAGCAGTACTTC. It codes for CASSPLTSGIHEQYF.

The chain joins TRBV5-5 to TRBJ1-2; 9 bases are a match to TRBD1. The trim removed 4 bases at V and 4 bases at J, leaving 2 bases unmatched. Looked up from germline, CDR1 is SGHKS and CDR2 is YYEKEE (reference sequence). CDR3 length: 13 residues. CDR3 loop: CASSVDRGYGYTF. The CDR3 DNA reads TGTGCCAGCAGCGTGGACAGGGGCTATGGCTACACCTTC.

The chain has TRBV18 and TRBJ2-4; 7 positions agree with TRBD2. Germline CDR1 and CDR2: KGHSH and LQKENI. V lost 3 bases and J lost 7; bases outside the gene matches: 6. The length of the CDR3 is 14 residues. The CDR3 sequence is CASSPLQGGNIQYF. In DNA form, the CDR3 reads TGTGCCAGCTCACCCCTGCAGGGAGGGAACATTCAGTACTTC.

The CDR3 DNA reads TGTGCCAGCAGTTTAGATACAGGGAGCACTGAAGCTTTCTTT. Amino acid sequence: CASSLDTGSTEAFF. V is TRBV28 and J is TRBJ1-1; a possible D gene is TRBD1 (6 bases). Germline V lookup: CDR1 MDHEN, CDR2 SYDVKM. This CDR3 has 14 amino acids. V lost 2 bases, J lost 4 bases, and 11 bases lay in between.

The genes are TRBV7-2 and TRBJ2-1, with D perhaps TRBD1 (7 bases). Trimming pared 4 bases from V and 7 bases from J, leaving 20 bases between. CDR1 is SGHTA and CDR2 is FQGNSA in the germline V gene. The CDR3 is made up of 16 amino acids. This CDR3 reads CASSSEGAGSWNEQFF. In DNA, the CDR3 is TGTGCCAGCAGCTCCGAGGGGGCGGGGTCATGGAATGAGCAGTTCTTC.

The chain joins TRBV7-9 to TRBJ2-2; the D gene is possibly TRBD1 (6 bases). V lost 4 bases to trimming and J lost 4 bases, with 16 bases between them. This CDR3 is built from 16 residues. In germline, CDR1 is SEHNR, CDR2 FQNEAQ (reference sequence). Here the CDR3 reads CASSYLLGAVTGELFF. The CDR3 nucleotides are TGTGCCAGCAGCTATCTCCTGGGGGCGGTCACCGGGGAGCTGTTTTTT.

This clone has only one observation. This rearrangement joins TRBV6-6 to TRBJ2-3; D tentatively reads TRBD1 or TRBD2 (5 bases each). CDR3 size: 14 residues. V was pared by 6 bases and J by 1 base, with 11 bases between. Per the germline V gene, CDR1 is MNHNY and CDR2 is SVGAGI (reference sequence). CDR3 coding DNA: TGTGCCAGCAGCCCCGGGACGGGCACAGATACGCAGTATTTT. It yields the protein CASSPGTGTDTQYF.

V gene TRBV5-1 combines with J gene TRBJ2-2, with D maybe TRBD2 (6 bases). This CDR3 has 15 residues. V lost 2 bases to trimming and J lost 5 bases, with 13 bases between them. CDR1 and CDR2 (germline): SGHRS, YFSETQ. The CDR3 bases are TGCGCCAGCAGCTTAAGCGGAGGGCGGACCGGGGAGCTGTTTTTT. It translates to CASSLSGGRTGELFF.

CDR3 in DNA: TGTGCCAGCTCACGGGCAGACTCCTACGAGCAGTACTTC. It encodes CASSRADSYEQYF. The chain couples TRBV18 to TRBJ2-7; D is ambiguous. CDR1 KGHSH and CDR2 LQKENI come from the germline V gene. This CDR3 spans 13 amino acids. V was cut by 4 bases and J by 0 bases, with 7 bases left in between.

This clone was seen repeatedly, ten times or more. In DNA, the CDR3 is TGTGCCAGCAGGTCGGGACTAGCGGGAGACGAGACCCAGTACTTC. The encoded protein is CASRSGLAGDETQYF. V usage is TRBV5-4 and J usage is TRBJ2-5, with 14 bases lining up with TRBD2. This CDR3 is built from 15 residues. Germline-derived CDR1 and CDR2 are SGHNT and YYREEE (reference sequence). V dropped 5 bases and J dropped 5; count of bases not matched to a gene: 5.

The CDR3 DNA follows: TGTGCCAGCAGCCAAGAATTTAGAAGTGGCTACACCTTC. Protein sequence: CASSQEFRSGYTF. The genes are TRBV14 and TRBJ1-2; D remains ambiguous. Germline lookup yields CDR1 SGHDN and CDR2 FVKESK. The CDR3 consists of 13 residues. V lost 0 bases and J 7 bases, leaving 9 bases between the germline ends.

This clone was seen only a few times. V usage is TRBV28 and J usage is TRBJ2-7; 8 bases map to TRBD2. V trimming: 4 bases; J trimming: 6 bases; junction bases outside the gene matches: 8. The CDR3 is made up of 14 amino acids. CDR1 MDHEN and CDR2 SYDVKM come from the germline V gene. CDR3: CASSSWSGRGEQYF. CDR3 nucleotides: TGTGCCAGCAGTTCCTGGAGCGGGAGAGGCGAGCAGTACTTC.

The CDR3, as DNA: TGTGCCAGCAGTTTGGACAGCTCTGGAAACACCATATATTTT. It codes for CASSLDSSGNTIYF. V and J are TRBV28 and TRBJ1-3; D perhaps matches TRBD1 (6 bases). The CDR3 has 14 residues. Germline V gene sequence: CDR1 MDHEN, CDR2 SYDVKM. V lost 3 bases and J lost 0, with 6 bases in between. The full variable domain, in which reference TRBV28 and TRBJ1-3 provide the parts outside the CDR3, is DVKVTQSSRYLVKRTGEKVFLECVQDMDHENMFWYRQDPGLGLRLIYFSYDVKMKEKGDIPEGYSVSREKKERFSLILESASTNQTSMYLCASSLDSSGNTIYFGEGSWLTVV.